This is a list of T cell receptor beta chains from one sample in a study of cytomegalovirus exposure and HLA in healthy donors. The table came from immunoSEQ multiplex PCR; TCRdb's copy has only in-frame clones and leaves some out. The data contain approximately 180,000 clones, 85% to 90% of them singletons. Input material: PBMCs. The source of these receptors is a woman in her 30s in good health and CMV-seronegative. The CDR3 runs from the conserved cysteine through the conserved F or W. The order of the fields is J gene, D gene, clone size, V gene, CDR3 DNA, CDR3 protein. The D gene is left open where the match is weak. Size is stated for part of the rows, as once, few or many counts, or as a class when the clone is expanded.

TRBJ1-2 TRBD1 . TRBV2 TGTGCCAGCAATCGACAGGGTTTGGATGGCTACACCTTC CASNRQGLDGYTF
TRBJ1-1 TRBD1 once TRBV27 TGTGCCAGCAGTCGTCTGCGCTCTGTAGGCACAGGGGTCACTGAAGCTTTCTTT CASSRLRSVGTGVTEAFF
TRBJ1-1 . . TRBV4-1 TGCGCCAGCAGCCGGGGCGTCGGTTCTAAAGGCACTGAAGCTTTCTTT CASSRGVGSKGTEAFF
TRBJ2-7 . . TRBV19 TGTGCCAGTAGTACAGGGCCCTACGAGCAGTACTTC CASSTGPYEQYF
TRBJ1-1 . . TRBV6-5 TGTGCCAGCAGATCCACAGGAACTGAAGCTTTCTTT CASRSTGTEAFF
TRBJ2-7 . . TRBV15 TGTGCCACCAGGGCGGCTATTTCCTACGAGCAGTACTTC CATRAAISYEQYF
TRBJ1-5 . . TRBV9 TGTGCCAGCAGCACACGGCCCGGGGTAGATCAGCCCCAGCATTTT CASSTRPGVDQPQHF
TRBJ2-2 TRBD1 . TRBV7-9 TGTGCCAGCAGCTCGGGACAGGACCCCGGGGAGCTGTTTTTT CASSSGQDPGELFF
TRBJ2-7 TRBD1 . TRBV7-9 TGTGCCAGCAGCCCCACGGGACAGGGAACCTACGAGCAGTACTTC CASSPTGQGTYEQYF
TRBJ2-7 . few TRBV5-1 TGCGCCAGCAGCTTGGCTACAGGGTATGGCGAGCAGTACTTC CASSLATGYGEQYF
TRBJ2-5 . . TRBV4-1 TGCGCCAGCAGTCCCAGGTTCTTCCAAGAGACCCAGTACTTC CASSPRFFQETQYF
TRBJ1-5 TRBD1 . TRBV19 TGTGCCAGTAGTCCCGGGACAGAGTATTATAGCAATCAGCCCCAGCATTTT CASSPGTEYYSNQPQHF
TRBJ2-3 . . TRBV6-5 TGTGCCAGCAGCCTCGGTTTGCCCACAGATACGCAGTATTTT CASSLGLPTDTQYF
TRBJ2-1 TRBD1 . TRBV7-9 TGTGCCAGCAGCACCACCCGACAGGGGAAGGCCGATGAGCAGTTCTTC CASSTTRQGKADEQFF
TRBJ2-3 TRBD2 once TRBV7-9 TGTGCCAGCAGCTTCAACCCCGGGACTAGCGGGGGTGCAGATACGCAGTATTTT CASSFNPGTSGGADTQYF
TRBJ2-3 . . TRBV5-1 TGCGCCAGCAGCGGGGGGGGGCGCACAGATACGCAGTATTTT CASSGGGRTDTQYF
TRBJ2-7 TRBD1 . TRBV5-1 TGCGCCAGCAGCCCCCATTATGGACAGGGCTACGAGCAGTACTTC CASSPHYGQGYEQYF
TRBJ1-1 . . TRBV9 TGTGCCAGCAGCGTAGAGGCAGGGATGAACACTGAAGCTTTCTTT CASSVEAGMNTEAFF
TRBJ1-6 . . TRBV6-5 TGTGCCAGCAAGAGGCAGCTGAATTCACCCCTCCACTTT CASKRQLNSPLHF
TRBJ2-7 TRBD2 . TRBV27 TGTGCCAGCAGTTATAGCGGGGCCTACGAGCAGTACTTC CASSYSGAYEQYF
TRBJ1-1 . once TRBV5-1 TGCGCCAGCAGCCCACCCCCCGGGACATCGAACACTGAAGCTTTCTTT CASSPPPGTSNTEAFF
TRBJ2-5 . . TRBV14 TGTGCCAGCAGCCAATCGAACAGGTGGGAAGAGACCCAGTACTTC CASSQSNRWEETQYF
TRBJ1-1 . . TRBV7-9 TGTGCCAGCAGCCAAGGGGGGGGGTTCGAAGCTTTCTTT CASSQGGGFEAFF
TRBJ2-7 TRBD1 . TRBV27 TGTGCCAGCAGTTTAACTGCCTGGGACAGGGTGTTTGCCGAGCAGTACTTC CASSLTAWDRVFAEQYF
TRBJ1-1 . once TRBV13 TGTGCCAGCAGTCCCGGGAACACTGAAGCTTTCTTT CASSPGNTEAFF
TRBJ2-1 TRBD2 . TRBV11-2 TGTGCCAGCTCACTGGTCGGCGGGGGCTACAATGAGCAGTTCTTC CASSLVGGGYNEQFF
TRBJ1-4 . once TRBV28 TGTGCCAGTTCATTCGACGGGGTCGGCGTCCGTGCAACTAATGAAAAACTGTTTTTT CASSFDGVGVRATNEKLFF
TRBJ1-2 TRBD1 . TRBV10-2 TGCGCCAGCAGTGAGTTGCCAGGGGGTGGCTATGGCTACACCTTC CASSELPGGGYGYTF
TRBJ1-2 . . TRBV10-3 TGTGCCGCGAAGGGGGAGCTCGTCTATGGCTACACCTTC CAAKGELVYGYTF
TRBJ2-3 TRBD2 once TRBV10-3 TGTGCCATCAGTGAGGGCCAGCGGGGGATCGGAGATACGCAGTATTTT CAISEGQRGIGDTQYF
TRBJ1-4 TRBD1 . TRBV6-5 TGTGCCAGCAGGCCCGGGACAGTTAATGAAAAACTGTTTTTT CASRPGTVNEKLFF
TRBJ1-2 . once TRBV29-1 TGCAGCGTCGTAAATCGGAACTATGGCTACACCTTC CSVVNRNYGYTF
TRBJ2-2 . . TRBV10-3 TGTGCCATCACCAACGTGGGCGGCGGGGAGCTCACCGGGGAGCTGTTTTTT CAITNVGGGELTGELFF
TRBJ1-6 . . TRBV6-5 TGTGCCAGCAGTTACGCAGGGAAAAATTCACCCCTCCACTTT CASSYAGKNSPLHF
TRBJ2-1 . many TRBV6-1 TGTGCCAGCAGTGAAGCGGGGGGCTACAATGAGCAGTTCTTC CASSEAGGYNEQFF
TRBJ2-3 . . TRBV6-6 TGTGCCAGCAGTTATGGGGGGGCGCCTACAGATACGCAGTATTTT CASSYGGAPTDTQYF
TRBJ1-1 . . TRBV30 TGTGCCTGGAGTGTTCACAGAGCCACTGAAGCTTTCTTT CAWSVHRATEAFF
TRBJ2-7 TRBD1 . TRBV2 TGTGCCAGCAGACAGGGGTTTCACGAGCAGTACTTC CASRQGFHEQYF
TRBJ2-7 . . TRBV2 TGTGCCAGCAGGTTCTCAGGCGAGCAGTACTTC CASRFSGEQYF
TRBJ1-5 . . TRBV7-9 TGTGCCAGCAGCCGAGACAGAGGCAATCAGCCCCAGCATTTT CASSRDRGNQPQHF
TRBJ2-1 TRBD2 . TRBV7-9 TGTGCCAGCAGCTCCTTAGCGGGGGGGCCAAACAATGAGCAGTTCTTC CASSSLAGGPNNEQFF
TRBJ2-1 TRBD2 . TRBV18 TGTGCCAGCTCACCAATTAGGGCGGGGGGAACGGATGAGCAGTTCTTC CASSPIRAGGTDEQFF
TRBJ1-1 . . TRBV7-2 TGTGCCAGCAGCTTAATGGGAGGGTCCGGTCCTGAAGCTTTCTTT CASSLMGGSGPEAFF
TRBJ2-5 . . TRBV5-6 TGTGCCAGCAGCTTGGAACAGCAAGAGACCCAGTACTTC CASSLEQQETQYF
TRBJ1-1 TRBD1 . TRBV7-6 TGTGCCAGCAGCTTCAGACAGGGTGGAACTGAAGCTTTCTTT CASSFRQGGTEAFF
TRBJ2-7 . . TRBV5-1 TGCGCCAGCAGCTTGAAAGCCTCCTACGAGCAGTACTTC CASSLKASYEQYF
TRBJ1-1 . . TRBV7-6 TGTGCCAGCAGCTTGAGTACGCGAACTGAAGCTTTCTTT CASSLSTRTEAFF
TRBJ1-4 . . TRBV19 TGTGCCAGTAGTGGGGCAGATAATGAAAAACTGTTTTTT CASSGADNEKLFF